This T cell receptor (beta chain) was captured in a study of T cell responses to AZD1222 COVID-19 vaccine. Study-level points and caveats: White British donors predominated, females outnumbered males, and clonal diversity was possibly underestimated. The CD4 TCRs associated with vaccination extended across spike and predominated at 160-218 and 743-854. Just a handful of people given AZD1222 tested seropositive at baseline.

Points on this clone: Its antigen is not identified.

V shed 5 bases and J shed 0 bases, with 11 bases lying between them. The CDR3 covers 15 residues. The V gene's germline CDR1 is LNHDA and CDR2 SQIVND (reference sequence). This table comes from immunoSEQ multiplex PCR, and its TCRdb copy is limited to in-frame clones, with some not included. In the table there are some 120,000 clones, more than 70% of which are singletons. This receptor was obtained from an adult in good health. The chain joins TRBV19 to TRBJ1-3, with a tentative D call TRBD1 (5 bases). Here the sequenced sample was peripheral blood, taken on day 0 of AZD1222 vaccination. This CDR3 is CASSLLGDSGNTIYF. CDR3 coding DNA: TGTGCCAGTAGTTTATTAGGGGACTCTGGAAACACCATATATTTT.